This T cell receptor (beta chain) was obtained from a study of early T cells in non-severe SARS-CoV-2 infection. Overall study context: Unsorted whole-blood RNA was sequenced in bulk, leaving chains unpaired. Study-level results: VDJdb-based annotation leaned toward anti-spike CD8 responses and missed private and CD4 specificities.

cDNA molecules, individually, were tagged with unique molecular identifiers. One entry per CDR3 protein results from TCRdb running MiXCR on the 5' RACE reads. The sample records 60,000 to 65,000 distinct CDR3 sequences, about 10% being singletons. The CDR3 covers 14 residues. Germline-derived CDR1 and CDR2 are PRHDT and FYEKMQ (reference sequence). Trimming left V 5 bases short and J 0 bases short, with 10 bases between. This clonotype has ten or more counts. The antigen is unknown. The chain uses TRBV13 and TRBJ1-1, with D perhaps matching TRBD1 (6 bases). The sample was whole blood, taken at baseline. This receptor was taken from an adult who was a healthcare worker with PCR-confirmed SARS-CoV-2 infection or an uninfected control (not recorded which). CDR3 DNA: TGTGCCAGCAGCATCGACAGGATGAACACTGAAGCTTTCTTT. Translation gives CASSIDRMNTEAFF.